This passage covers 13 T cell receptor beta chains from one sample sequenced in a study of CD8 T cells in Susac syndrome. A quantity of about 0.5 to 1 ug RNA underwent reverse transcription using random hexamers. TCRdb reprocessed the immunoSEQ multiplex PCR reads via MiXCR and lists one record per CDR3 protein. The sample consists of around 180,000 distinct CDR3 sequences, around 93% of them appearing once. Sequenced material: CD4+ T cells from PBMCs. The receptors originated from a human donor with multiple sclerosis.

This clonotype showed up just once. As DNA, the CDR3 is TGCAGTGCTCCTACTAGCGGGAGATGGTTAGATACGCAGTATTTT. Its protein product is CSAPTSGRWLDTQYF. V gene TRBV20-1 combines with J gene TRBJ2-3; 11 bases map to TRBD2. V shed 5 bases and J 5 bases; nucleotides not matched to a gene: 9. From germline, CDR1 is DFQATT and CDR2 SNEGSKA (reference sequence). The length of the CDR3 is 15 residues.

This clonotype was found once. The rearrangement joins TRBV18 to TRBJ2-1, with 9 bases lining up with TRBD2. With V trimmed by 0 bases and J by 6 bases, 6 bases remained unmatched. CDR1 and CDR2 (germline): KGHSH, LQKENI. CDR3 length: 16 residues. The CDR3 DNA sequence: TGTGCCAGCTCACCACCGAATCTAGCGGGGATCAATGAGCAGTTCTTC. Its translation is CASSPPNLAGINEQFF.

The rearrangement uses TRBV18 and TRBJ2-3; 7 bases align to TRBD2. The CDR3 sequence is 14 residues long. CDR1 is KGHSH and CDR2 is LQKENI in the germline V gene. The junction had 3 bases not matched to a gene; V was cut back by 2 bases and J by 4 bases. In nucleotides, the CDR3 is TGTGCCAGCTCACCAGAAGCGGGGTCAGATACGCAGTATTTT. This codes for CASSPEAGSDTQYF.

The rearrangement uses TRBV5-1 and TRBJ2-1, with a weak D call TRBD2 (5 bases). Looked up from germline, CDR1 is SGHRS and CDR2 is YFSETQ. The ends were cut back, 4 bases at V and 9 bases at J, with 11 bases in the middle. This CDR3 has 12 amino acids. The CDR3 DNA reads TGCGCCAGCAGCCGGGTAGAGGGTGAGCAGTTCTTC. Translated: CASSRVEGEQFF.

The chain links TRBV4-3 to TRBJ1-1; tentatively, D is TRBD1 (6 bases). Germline CDR1 LGHNA, CDR2 YSLEER. V gave up 6 bases and J gave up 4 bases, with 15 bases separating them. This CDR3 comprises 14 residues. The DNA of the CDR3 is TGCGCCAGCAGTGTTCGGGGGCTAAGCACTGAAGCTTTCTTT. Protein sequence: CASSVRGLSTEAFF.

CDR3 in amino acids: CASSSIWTGEGTEAFF. The CDR3 nucleotides read TGTGCCAGCAGTTCGATCTGGACAGGGGAGGGCACTGAAGCTTTCTTT. V and J are TRBV12-3 or TRBV12-4 and TRBJ1-1; 9 positions agree with TRBD1. The CDR3 sequence is 16 residues long. V shed 4 bases, J shed 4 bases, and the junction held 10 bases outside the gene matches.

The chain links TRBV18 to TRBJ2-5; no reliable D call. V gave up 3 bases and J gave up 7 bases, with 21 bases separating them. This CDR3 contains 16 residues. Germline CDR1 KGHSH, CDR2 LQKENI. The CDR3 is CASSPASLIGVGTQYF. Written as DNA, the CDR3 is TGTGCCAGCTCACCTGCGAGCCTAATAGGCGTTGGGACCCAGTACTTC.

This chain joins TRBV5-1 and TRBJ2-7; weak D call: TRBD1 (8 bases). The germline gives CDR1 SGHRS, CDR2 YFSETQ. Trimming took 4 bases from V and 5 from J, leaving 13 bases between them. The CDR3 is made up of 13 amino acids. The chain's CDR3 is CASSGQGGDEQYF. The DNA of the CDR3 is TGCGCCAGCAGCGGACAGGGAGGGGACGAGCAGTACTTC.

This clonotype was seen only once. The chain combines TRBV20-1 with TRBJ2-7; no firm D call. Germline CDR1 is DFQATT and CDR2 is SNEGSKA (reference sequence). V lost 3 bases and J lost 5, with 14 bases in between. The CDR3 runs 13 residues. Written as DNA, the CDR3 is TGCAGTGCTAGGAGGCGGTACATCGACGAGCAGTACTTC. This encodes CSARRRYIDEQYF.

The CDR3 nucleotides are TGTGCCAGCTCCAAACAAAGTACAGCAAGCCACAATGAGCAGTTCTTC. This gives the protein CASSKQSTASHNEQFF. V gene TRBV7-3 combines with J gene TRBJ2-1; D is ambiguous. In germline, CDR1 is SGHTA, CDR2 FQGTGA. The CDR3 is made up of 16 amino acids. The V and J ends lost 8 bases and 5 bases respectively, with 22 bases between them.

In nucleotides, the CDR3 is TGTGCCAGCAGCTTAGTCCCGCCGGGGTGGTCCTACAATGAGCAGTTCTTC. Translating gives CASSLVPPGWSYNEQFF. The chain recombines TRBV7-2 with TRBJ2-1, with D maybe TRBD2 (5 bases). CDR3 length: 17 residues. Germline CDR1 and CDR2: SGHTA and FQGNSA. Between the trimmed V and J ends, which lost 1 base and 1 base, there was a span of 14 bases.

This chain links TRBV3-1 with TRBJ2-3; D not certain. The CDR3 loop spans 17 amino acids. The ends were cut back, 3 bases at V and 3 bases at J, with 19 bases in the middle. Germline CDR1 reads LGHDT; CDR2 reads YNNKEL (reference sequence). The CDR3 loop is CASSHPPVGVRTDTQYF. The CDR3 nucleotides are TGTGCCAGCAGCCACCCACCCGTAGGAGTGCGGACAGATACGCAGTATTTT.

The chain has TRBV28 and TRBJ1-4; 7 bases agree with TRBD1. V lost 6 bases, J lost 3 bases, and 7 bases stayed unmatched. The CDR3 is 15 amino acids. Germline V gene data show CDR1 as MDHEN and CDR2 as SYDVKM. The DNA of the CDR3 is TGTGCCAGCAGCCCAGGACAGGTGTCTAATGAAAAACTGTTTTTT. The encoded protein is CASSPGQVSNEKLFF.